This TCR beta chain was identified during a study of T cell repertoires in cytomegalovirus infection (dated by TCRdb to the late 2010s). Study-level background: Alongside well-studied HLA-B-restricted epitopes, the peptide stimulations were aimed at recently identified HLA-C-restricted CMV epitopes, whose presentation resists viral immunomodulation. Donor HLA type was relevant to the analysis, because carriage of CMV infection together with the matching HLA type was indicated by public TCR beta signatures. What the authors observed across the whole study: In the ex vivo response, HLA-C-restricted CMV-specific TCR beta clonotypes were dominant, and in two of eight donors the single most frequent clonotype came from this HLA-C-restricted group. In both this cohort and an independent cohort of several hundred donors, the cumulative frequency of public TCR beta family members distinguished carriers of CMV infection plus the relevant HLA type.

Sample treatment or condition, as interpreted from the label and publication: in vitro stimulation with specific CMV peptide epitopes to enrich CMV-specific T cells. The sequencer listed for this sample is Illumina HiSeq 1500. TCRdb took the public reads, trimmed them with fastp at Q25, ran MiXCR for clone calling and kept in-frame beta chains. Entries that share a CDR3 protein sequence are merged under the most common genes and DNA. This sample comprises roughly 990,000 distinct CDR3 sequences, 31% of them detected only once. Clones ranked in the top ten supply around an eighth of the sample. Comments on this clonotype: Its antigen remains unidentified. A much larger clone lies one base from this, so it may be a read error. Without the conserved terminal phenylalanine or tryptophan, this CDR3 likely stems from a read error.

From its first to its last residue, the CDR3 has 17 amino acids. Only CDR3 DNA remains: 51 bases, in frame from the first base. The germline V gene supplies CDR1 SGHVS and CDR2 FQNEAQ. V and J lose 5 bases and 7 bases, and a span of 24 bases separates them. The receptor was derived from a human donor in good health (CMV status not recorded). Some clones in this sample may be carry-over from other donors' samples. Recombination connected TRBV7-8 to TRBJ1-5; D gene: possibly TRBD1, on 6 matching bases. Sequences were derived from cultured CD8+ T cells from PBMCs, sampled from culture after CMV antigen stimulation. The DNA sequence is as follows: TGTGCCAGCAGCCCCCGGGGCGGGTGGGGGGCCGAGCAGCCCCAGCATTAT. Translated, this is CASSPRGGWGAEQPQHY.